This record covers a single T cell receptor (beta chain). There were TCR beta CDR3 regions amplified from RNA transcripts. The HTBI primer set was used in a first-round RT-PCR of the TCR CDR3. TCRdb reprocessed the multiplex PCR reads with MiXCR, giving one entry per CDR3 protein. The repertoire includes fewer than 650,000 distinct CDR3 sequences, around 50% of them detected once, and about two fifths sits in the top ten. This record comes from a study of T cells in Graves' hyperthyroidism and ophthalmopathy. Germline V gene data show CDR1 as SGHVS and CDR2 as FQNEAQ. J gave up 4 bases and V 5 bases, and 7 bases lay outside the gene matches. The CDR3 has 14 residues.

The sequencing sample was made of peripheral blood or thyroid tissue (not recorded which). The J gene is TRBJ2-5, the V gene TRBV7-8; 7 bases match TRBD1. The receptor was derived from an adult woman with Graves' disease, either hyperthyroidism or ophthalmopathy (not recorded which). CDR3 bases: TGTGCCAGCAGCCTACAGGGGAGTGGAGAGACCCAGTACTTC. Translating gives CASSLQGSGETQYF.